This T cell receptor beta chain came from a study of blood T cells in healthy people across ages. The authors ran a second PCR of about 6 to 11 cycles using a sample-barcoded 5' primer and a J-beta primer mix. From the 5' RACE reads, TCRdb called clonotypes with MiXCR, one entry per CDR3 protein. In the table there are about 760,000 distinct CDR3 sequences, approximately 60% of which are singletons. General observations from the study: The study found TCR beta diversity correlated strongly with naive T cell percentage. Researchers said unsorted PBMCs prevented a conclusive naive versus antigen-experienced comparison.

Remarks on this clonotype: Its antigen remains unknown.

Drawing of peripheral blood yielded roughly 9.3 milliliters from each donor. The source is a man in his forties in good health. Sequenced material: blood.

Here the CDR3 DNA reads TGCGCCAGCAGCCAGGGACTAGCGGGGACTTACGGGCAGTACTTC. It yields the protein CASSQGLAGTYGQYF. This chain connects TRBV4-3 to TRBJ2-4, with 13 bases fitting TRBD2. The CDR3 totals 15 residues. V trimming: 3 bases; J trimming: 13 bases; junction bases outside the gene matches: 9. Germline values: CDR1 LGHNA, CDR2 YSLEER.